The following is a TCR beta chain sequence with its context. The antigen remains unidentified. CDR3 length: 13 amino acids. V gave up 4 bases and J gave up 5 bases, with 12 bases separating them. Per germline, CDR1 SGHDT and CDR2 YYEEEE. A multiplex PCR was run with 60 Vbeta primers and 13 Jbeta primers. Clones were sequenced by immunoSEQ multiplex PCR, and TCRdb holds only the in-frame ones, with some missing. This sample's clone table lists 150,000 to 200,000 clones. This sample is drawn from a study of cytomegalovirus exposure and HLA in healthy donors. Background on the study: The early release's HLA-typed donors yielded some 85 million unique TCRs. Study-wide results and limits: The investigators catalogued 150 to 200 TCR beta chains as cytomegalovirus-associated. Apparent HLA restriction characterized most CMV-associated TCR beta chains in a later analysis. TCR beta chain V- and J-gene trimming was linked, in a later analysis, to a missense variant in DCLRE1C.

The sequenced material came from PBMCs. The origin of this receptor is a woman aged 18-29 years in good health and CMV-seropositive. The chain is built from TRBV5-6 and TRBJ1-1; no clear D. DNA for the CDR3: TGTGCCAGCAGCGAGGGTATTCGAACTGAAGCTTTCTTT. Translating it yields CASSEGIRTEAFF.